These 18 T cell receptor beta chains were sequenced from one sample in a study of cytomegalovirus exposure and HLA in healthy donors. PCR amplification relied on 60 Vbeta primers (plus 13 Jbeta primers). Profiling relied on immunoSEQ multiplex PCR, and the TCRdb table lists in-frame clones only, not all of them. This sample yields tens of thousands of clones, of which about 85% are seen a single time; roughly a tenth belongs to the top ten. The sequencing input was PBMCs. These receptors were taken from a female donor in good health and CMV-seronegative.

This chain uses TRBV10-3 with TRBJ2-3, with TRBD2 matching over 12 bases. There are 16 residues in the CDR3. The germline V gene encodes CDR1 ENHRY and CDR2 SYGVKD. V lost 2 bases and J lost 0; bases outside the gene matches: 0. Here the CDR3 reads CAISEGTSGSTDTQYF. Written as DNA, the CDR3 is TGTGCCATCAGTGAGGGGACTAGCGGGAGCACAGATACGCAGTATTTT.

About this clone itself: This CDR3 is also generated by other DNA sequences in the sample. The genes are TRBV28 and TRBJ1-4; 10 nucleotides line up with TRBD1. V gave up 5 bases and J gave up 2 bases; unmatched junction bases: 5. The CDR3 consists of 16 residues. Germline V gives CDR1 MDHEN, CDR2 SYDVKM. CDR3 amino acids: CASSPGTGVTNEKLFF. CDR3 nucleotide sequence: TGTGCCAGCAGTCCTGGGACAGGGGTTACTAATGAAAAACTGTTTTTT.

The chain carries TRBV29-1 and TRBJ2-3; D might be TRBD2 (5 bases). Germline V gene lookup returns CDR1 SQVTM and CDR2 ANQGSEA. The CDR3 spans 14 residues. V was cut by 5 bases and J by 4 bases, with 16 bases left in between. The CDR3 nucleotides are TGCAGCGTTCTTCCTTTGACCGGGGCAGATACGCAGTATTTT. This sequence encodes CSVLPLTGADTQYF.

J is TRBJ1-5 and V is TRBV30; D perhaps matches TRBD1 (5 bases). Per germline, CDR1 GTSNPN and CDR2 SVGIG (reference sequence). The CDR3 is made up of 13 amino acids. V gave up 0 bases and J gave up 4 bases, with 7 bases separating them. The CDR3 bases are TGTGCCTGGAGTGTACAGGATAATCAGCCCCAGCATTTT. Amino acids: CAWSVQDNQPQHF.

The chain carries TRBV5-1 and TRBJ2-7, with a possible D match to TRBD1 (6 bases). CDR3 size: 13 residues. V was clipped by 5 bases and J by 3 bases, with 12 bases between them. Germline V gene sequence: CDR1 SGHRS, CDR2 YFSETQ. CDR3 sequence reads: CASRLQGNYEQYF. The CDR3 bases are TGCGCCAGCAGATTACAGGGTAACTACGAGCAGTACTTC.

The rearrangement joins TRBV30 to TRBJ2-7; no reliable D call. This CDR3 has 12 residues. Deletions cut 0 bases from V and 9 bases from J, with 12 bases between. The germline gives CDR1 GTSNPN, CDR2 SVGIG (reference sequence). CDR3 nucleotide sequence: TGTGCCTGGAGTGTAGCGCCAGCTCTGCAGTACTTC. It translates to CAWSVAPALQYF.

The V call is TRBV7-9, the J call TRBJ2-3; 12 nucleotides align to TRBD2. The CDR3 length is 17 residues. The V and J ends lost 0 bases and 0 bases, in that order; junction bases with no gene match: 1. The germline gives CDR1 SEHNR, CDR2 FQNEAQ (reference sequence). CDR3 loop: CASSLAGTSGSTDTQYF. The CDR3 DNA reads TGTGCCAGCAGCTTAGCTGGGACTAGCGGGAGCACAGATACGCAGTATTTT.

The V gene is TRBV5-4, the J gene TRBJ1-2, with D maybe TRBD1 (5 bases). This CDR3 region has 16 residues. Trimming stripped 3 bases from V and 0 bases from J, with 15 bases between. Germline-derived CDR1 and CDR2 are SGHNT and YYREEE (reference sequence). The CDR3 bases are TGTGCCAGCAGCTCCCTTGCACGGACATCTAACTATGGCTACACCTTC. Its protein is CASSSLARTSNYGYTF.

This clone was observed a handful of times. The chain is built from TRBV21-1 and TRBJ2-5; the tabulated D call, TRBD2, remains unverified against the DNA. TRBV21-1 is assigned pseudogene status. The CDR3 length is 12 residues. The CDR3 reads CASKGPGETQYF. CDR3 bases: TGTGCCAGCAAAGGGCCGGGGGAGACCCAGTACTTC.

The rearrangement uses TRBV19 and TRBJ1-2, with unresolved D. The CDR3 consists of 16 residues. The V end was cut by 1 base, the J end by 10 bases, with 22 bases between. Germline CDR1 is LNHDA and CDR2 is SQIVND (reference sequence). CDR3 sequence reads: CASSIGAGQRANVYTF. The CDR3 nucleotides read TGTGCCAGTAGTATAGGGGCAGGCCAGAGGGCAAATGTCTACACCTTC.

The J gene is TRBJ2-7, the V gene TRBV6-5; TRBD1 agrees at 7 bases. Germline trimming cut 6 bases from V and 7 bases from J; bases unmatched to any gene: 12. CDR3 length: 14 amino acids. Germline loops: CDR1 MNHEY, CDR2 SVGAGI. The CDR3 DNA reads TGTGCCAGCAGCGGGACAGCCAGGAAAGGTGAGCAGTACTTC. Its translation: CASSGTARKGEQYF.

This clone occurred once. V usage is TRBV5-1 and J usage is TRBJ1-1; D may be TRBD1 (5 bases). V lost 5 bases and J 6 bases, leaving 8 bases between the germline ends. This CDR3 is 11 amino acids long. The V gene's germline CDR1 is SGHRS and CDR2 YFSETQ. CDR3 sequence reads: CASSDSAEAFF. In nucleotides, the CDR3 is TGCGCCAGCAGTGACAGCGCTGAAGCTTTCTTT.

V gene TRBV9 combines with J gene TRBJ2-1, with 8 bases aligning to TRBD2. Trimming took 3 bases from V and 6 from J; bases not matched to a gene: 8. The CDR3 is 15 residues long. Germline loops: CDR1 SGDLS, CDR2 YYNGEE. CDR3 sequence: CASSAPGGSINEQFF. In DNA form, the CDR3 reads TGTGCCAGCAGCGCACCGGGGGGGTCCATCAATGAGCAGTTCTTC.

This chain connects TRBV5-1 to TRBJ2-3; tentative D call: TRBD1 (5 bases). This CDR3 spans 13 amino acids. V was pared by 4 bases and J by 10 bases, with 16 bases between. Germline CDR1 is SGHRS and CDR2 is YFSETQ. This CDR3 is CASSLPPQAAQYF. CDR3 bases: TGCGCCAGCAGCCTACCGCCACAGGCGGCGCAGTATTTT.

The CDR3 DNA is TGTGCCAGCAGTGGTGAGGAGACCCAGTACTTC. Encoded protein: CASSGEETQYF. The chain combines TRBV6-6 with TRBJ2-5, with unresolved D. The CDR3 has 11 residues. Germline-derived CDR1 and CDR2 are MNHNY and SVGAGI (reference sequence). V lost 5 bases to trimming and J lost 5 bases, with 6 bases between them.

The chain has TRBV28 and TRBJ1-2, with TRBD1 matching 7 bases. Germline V gives CDR1 MDHEN, CDR2 SYDVKM. V was clipped by 3 bases and J by 7 bases; unmatched bases: 2. The CDR3 contains 12 residues. The CDR3: CASSLSGGGYTF. The CDR3 nucleotides are TGTGCCAGCAGTTTGTCAGGGGGTGGCTACACCTTC.

This clone has more than one count but fewer than ten. V and J are TRBV7-2 and TRBJ2-3; TRBD2 matches at 8 bases. V lost 3 bases and J lost 4; bases outside the gene matches: 9. The germline CDR1 and CDR2 sequences are SGHTA and FQGNSA. The CDR3 runs 16 residues. The CDR3 is CASSFTSGSGSDTQYF. The CDR3, as DNA: TGTGCCAGCAGCTTTACGAGCGGGAGCGGCTCAGATACGCAGTATTTT.

The rearrangement links TRBV7-2 to TRBJ2-5; D is uncertain. The better agreement between TRBJ2-7 and the DNA end casts doubt on the J call. The CDR3 consists of 11 residues. Germline values: CDR1 SGHTA, CDR2 FQGNSA. DNA for the CDR3: TGTGCCAGCAGCTTAGCGCACGAGCAGTACTTC. Translation gives CASSLAHEQYF.